This T cell receptor beta chain was identified in a study of cytotoxic CD8 clonotypes in ibrutinib-treated CLL. Whole-study context: The samples contained 255,043 productive templates on average. They also contained an average of around 94,000 productive rearrangements.

Repertoires were generated with immunoSEQ multiplex PCR, while TCRdb's copy carries only in-frame clones and drops some. The table shows about 200,000 clones, with approximately 79% occurring only once. A single count supports this clone. What it binds is not known. V was cut by 5 bases and J by 2 bases, with 10 bases left in between. Germline-derived CDR1 and CDR2 are MNHEY and SVGAGI. CDR3 size: 15 residues. Study conclusions and caveats: The clonality rise at ibrutinib response reflected private clonotype expansion.

This material consisted of PBMCs, taken after 12 months of ibrutinib treatment. This receptor was taken from a human donor with chronic lymphocytic leukemia. The V and J genes are TRBV6-5 and TRBJ2-6; possible D gene TRBD1, 6 bases. CDR3 DNA sequence: TGTGCCAGCAGTCTGGGGGCTACTGGGGCCAACGTCCTGACTTTC. Translated, it gives CASSLGATGANVLTF.